This T cell receptor (beta chain) was sequenced for a study of blood T cell repertoires in COVID-19. For the study at large: Nucleic acid was either cDNA or gDNA, and it came from T cells, B-cell-depleted T cells, or PBMCs.

Produced via immunoSEQ multiplex PCR; TCRdb's table is partial and in-frame only. The repertoire includes 410,000 or so clones, 75% to 90% of them detected once, and about 1.6% sits in the top ten. Germline trimming cut 5 bases from V and 7 bases from J; bases unmatched to any gene: 10. This CDR3 spans 14 amino acids. Germline V gene sequence: CDR1 SGHTA, CDR2 FQGTGA. The sequencing sample was made of peripheral blood. The chain uses TRBV7-3 and TRBJ1-2; 7 bases match TRBD1. The TCR sequence derives from a woman in her forties with COVID-19, enrolled during active disease. The CDR3 coding sequence is TGTGCCAGCAGCCTACAGGGGTCGGTAGGTGGCTACACCTTC. Translated: CASSLQGSVGGYTF.